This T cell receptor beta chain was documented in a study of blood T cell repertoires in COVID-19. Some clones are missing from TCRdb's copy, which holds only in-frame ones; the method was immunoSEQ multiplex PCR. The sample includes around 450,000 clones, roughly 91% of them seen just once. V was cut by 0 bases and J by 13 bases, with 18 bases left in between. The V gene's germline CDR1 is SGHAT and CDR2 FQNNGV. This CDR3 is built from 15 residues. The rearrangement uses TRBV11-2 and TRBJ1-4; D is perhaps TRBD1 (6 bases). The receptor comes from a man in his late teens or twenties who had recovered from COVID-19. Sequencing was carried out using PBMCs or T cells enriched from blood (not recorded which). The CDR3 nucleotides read TGTGCCAGCAGCTTAGATGGTCGGGGGGCGCCGCGACTGTTTTTT. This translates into CASSLDGRGAPRLFF.